This T cell receptor beta chain appears in the sequencing data of a study of early T cells in non-severe SARS-CoV-2 infection. Germline V gene lookup returns CDR1 SGDLS and CDR2 YYNGEE. V was cut by 0 bases and J by 6 bases, with 14 bases left in between. The CDR3 totals 15 residues. As part of library construction, unique molecular identifiers were attached to individual cDNA molecules. Using its own MiXCR run on the 5' RACE reads, TCRdb lists one record per CDR3 protein. The sample yields 30,000 to 40,000 distinct CDR3 sequences, approximately 7.1% seen once. In this sample, this clonotype turned up many times.

The rearrangement joins TRBV9 to TRBJ2-3; D possibly uses TRBD1 or TRBD2 (6 bases each). The TCR was taken from an adult who was a healthcare worker with PCR-confirmed SARS-CoV-2 infection or an uninfected control (not recorded which). The sequences come from whole blood, collected at baseline. CDR3 nucleotide sequence: TGTGCCAGCAGCGTAGAGGGGGGCGTACCGGATACGCAGTATTTT. This translates into CASSVEGGVPDTQYF.